This TCR beta chain was found in a study of T-cell memory formation after mild COVID-19. TCRdb redid the calling of the 5' RACE reads with MiXCR, one entry per CDR3 protein. Of 550,000 to 600,000 distinct CDR3 sequences listed, around a sixth are singletons. Trimming took off 2 bases at V and 0 bases at J, with 14 bases between the two ends. The CDR3 loop spans 17 amino acids. Germline CDR1 LGHNT, CDR2 FRNRAP. Source material: PBMCs or a T cell subset sorted from them (not recorded which). The chain employs TRBV12-5 and TRBJ2-1; D perhaps matches TRBD2 (6 bases). This receptor was obtained from an adult woman who had mild COVID-19 (a few samples of this study predate the infection). Cell type and time point are not known. CDR3 sequence (DNA): TGTGCTAGTGGTTTGTTACGCGCGGGGAGCTCCTACAATGAGCAGTTCTTC. It encodes CASGLLRAGSSYNEQFF.